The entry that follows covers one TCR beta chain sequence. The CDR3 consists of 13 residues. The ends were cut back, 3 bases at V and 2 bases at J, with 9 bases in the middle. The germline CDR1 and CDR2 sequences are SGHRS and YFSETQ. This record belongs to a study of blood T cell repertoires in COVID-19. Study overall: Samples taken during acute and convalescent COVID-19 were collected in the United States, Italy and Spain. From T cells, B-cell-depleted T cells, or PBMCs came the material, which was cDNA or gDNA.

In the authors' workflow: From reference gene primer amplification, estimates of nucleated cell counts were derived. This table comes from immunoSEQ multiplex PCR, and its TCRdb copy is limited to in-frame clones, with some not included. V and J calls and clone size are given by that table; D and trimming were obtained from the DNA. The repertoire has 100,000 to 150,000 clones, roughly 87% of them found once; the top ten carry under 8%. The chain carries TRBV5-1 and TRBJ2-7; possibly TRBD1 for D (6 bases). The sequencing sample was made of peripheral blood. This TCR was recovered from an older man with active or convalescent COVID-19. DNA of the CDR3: TGCGCCAGCAGCTCACAGGGCACCTACGAGCAGTACTTC. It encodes CASSSQGTYEQYF.